A selection of T cell receptor beta chains follows, all from one sample in a study of regulatory T cells in long-lasting Graves disease. MiXCR was run by TCRdb on the multiplex PCR reads, yielding one entry per CDR3 protein. The sample has 650,000 to 850,000 distinct CDR3 sequences; around 30% are singletons. The source material was peripheral blood mononuclear cells (PBMCs), sampled when the disease was refractory, from a patient treated with antithyroid drugs. Every receptor here comes from a female donor with Graves disease. Each CDR3 is given with its conserved first and last residue. A D gene is named only where the DNA matches it firmly. Size is stated for part of the rows, as once, few or many counts, or as a class when the clone is expanded.

>TRBJ1-1|TRBV19|TRBD1|many
CASSRTGATEAFF
TGTGCCAGCAGCCGGACAGGGGCCACTGAAGCTTTCTTT
>TRBJ1-5|TRBV2|-|-
CAGSEGGSNQPQHF
TGTGCCGGCAGTGAAGGGGGGAGCAATCAGCCCCAGCATTTT
>TRBJ1-5|TRBV27|-|-
CASSAGPSNQPQHF
TGTGCCAGCAGTGCTGGACCGAGCAATCAGCCCCAGCATTTT
>TRBJ2-2|TRBV11-2|-|many
CASSLDRVTGELFF
TGTGCCAGCAGCTTAGATCGGGTCACCGGGGAGCTGTTTTTT
>TRBJ2-2|TRBV2|TRBD2|many
CASSKKGLALTNTGELFF
TGTGCCAGCAGTAAAAAGGGACTAGCCCTAACGAACACCGGGGAGCTGTTTTTT
>TRBJ1-1|TRBV19|TRBD1|-
CASSREGQRNTEAFF
TGTGCCAGTAGCAGAGAGGGACAGCGTAACACTGAAGCTTTCTTT
>TRBJ2-7|TRBV18|TRBD1|-
CASSPPSEGTENLYEQYF
TGTGCCAGCTCACCACCGAGTGAGGGGACAGAAAATTTATACGAGCAGTACTTC
>TRBJ2-7|TRBV20-1|TRBD2|-
CSARERGRLAASSYEQYF
TGCAGTGCTAGAGAGAGGGGACGACTAGCGGCCTCCTCCTACGAGCAGTACTTC
>TRBJ1-5|TRBV7-9|TRBD1|few
CASSRTDRGSNQPQHF
TGTGCCAGCAGCCGAACGGACAGGGGAAGCAATCAGCCCCAGCATTTT
>TRBJ1-2|TRBV9|-|few
CASSVAPIPRDGYTF
TGTGCCAGCAGCGTAGCCCCAATCCCCCGCGATGGCTACACCTTC
>TRBJ2-7|TRBV19|-|-
CASSFRRNPYEQYF
TGTGCCAGTAGTTTCCGACGGAACCCCTACGAGCAGTACTTC
>TRBJ1-5|TRBV29-1|-|few
CSVEQGRDQPQHF
TGCAGCGTCGAACAAGGGAGGGATCAGCCCCAGCATTTT
>TRBJ1-3|TRBV6-2/TRBV6-3|-|few
CASSPLTSGNTIYF
TGTGCCAGCAGCCCACTCACCTCTGGAAACACCATATATTTT
>TRBJ2-4|TRBV18|-|-
CASSPASRNIQYF
TGTGCCAGCTCACCAGCTTCCAGAAACATTCAGTACTTC
>TRBJ1-2|TRBV5-1|-|few
CASSADLNYGYTF
TGCGCCAGCAGCGCGGACCTTAACTATGGCTACACCTTC
>TRBJ1-6|TRBV27|TRBD1|-
CASSQDRGDNSPLHF
TGTGCCAGCAGCCAGGACAGGGGTGATAATTCACCCCTCCACTTT
>TRBJ2-7|TRBV12-3/TRBV12-4|TRBD1|many
CASSLNRGREYF
TGTGCCAGCAGTCTAAACAGGGGGCGGGAGTACTTC
>TRBJ1-1|TRBV28|TRBD1|many
CASSPRTGNPEAFF
TGTGCCAGCAGTCCCCGGACAGGGAACCCTGAAGCTTTCTTT
>TRBJ1-2|TRBV19|-|once
CASMGPDYGYTF
TGTGCCAGTATGGGGCCAGACTATGGCTACACCTTC
>TRBJ1-1|TRBV29-1|-|many
CSAARGTEAFF
TGCAGCGCCGCCCGGGGCACTGAAGCTTTCTTT
>TRBJ1-1|TRBV2|TRBD1|-
CASSEDTGGMNTEAFF
TGTGCCAGCAGTGAAGACACAGGGGGCATGAACACTGAAGCTTTCTTT
>TRBJ2-7|TRBV7-6|-|-
CASSLNPGTYEQYF
TGTGCCAGCAGCTTAAACCCAGGAACCTACGAGCAGTACTTC
>TRBJ2-2|TRBV12-5|TRBD1|few
CASGLVPVGKTGANTGELFF
TGTGCTAGTGGTTTGGTACCGGTGGGCAAGACAGGGGCGAACACCGGGGAGCTGTTTTTT
>TRBJ1-1|TRBV11-2|-|-
CASRDPAGTEAFF
TGTGCCAGCAGAGACCCGGCGGGGACTGAAGCTTTCTTT
>TRBJ1-1|TRBV2|-|many
CASSGARNTEAFF
TGTGCCAGCAGCGGGGCTAGGAACACTGAAGCTTTCTTT
>TRBJ2-7|TRBV10-3|TRBD1|many
CAITPGQGEEQYF
TGTGCCATCACCCCGGGACAGGGTGAGGAGCAGTACTTC
>TRBJ1-2|TRBV3-1|-|-
CASSQETEPPYGYTF
TGTGCCAGCAGCCAAGAAACAGAGCCCCCCTATGGCTACACCTTC
>TRBJ1-1|TRBV29-1|-|few
CSVDVRGANTEAFF
TGCAGCGTTGATGTTCGGGGCGCTAACACTGAAGCTTTCTTT
>TRBJ2-5|TRBV29-1|-|-
CSVGKTQYF
TGCAGCGTGGGTAAGACCCAGTACTTC
>TRBJ1-5|TRBV12-3/TRBV12-4|-|few
CASSMTGIQPQHF
TGTGCCAGCAGTATGACAGGTATCCAGCCCCAGCATTTT
>TRBJ1-6|TRBV6-2/TRBV6-3|-|-
CASSFTRTVNSPLHF
TGTGCCAGCAGTTTTACAAGGACTGTTAATTCACCCCTCCACTTT
>TRBJ1-1|TRBV9|-|few
CASSVTGLGNTEAFF
TGTGCCAGCAGCGTTACAGGGTTGGGGAACACTGAAGCTTTCTTT
>TRBJ1-2|TRBV11-2|-|-
CASSFPSGGSGYTF
TGTGCCAGCAGCTTTCCCTCCGGGGGATCCGGCTACACCTTC
>TRBJ1-6|TRBV5-1|TRBD1|-
CASRSTGTGNSPLHF
TGCGCCAGCAGGTCGACCGGGACAGGAAATTCACCCCTCCACTTT
>TRBJ1-1|TRBV12-3/TRBV12-4|TRBD1|few
CASSLPPGGTEAFF
TGTGCCAGCAGTTTACCTCCAGGGGGGACTGAAGCTTTCTTT
>TRBJ1-4|TRBV10-3|-|few
CAISDRNSTNEKLFF
TGTGCCATCAGTGATAGGAATTCAACTAATGAAAAACTGTTTTTT
>TRBJ1-5|TRBV5-6|TRBD1|-
CASSETGGPSNQPQHF
TGTGCCAGCAGTGAAACAGGGGGACCCAGCAATCAGCCCCAGCATTTT
>TRBJ1-1|TRBV29-1|-|few
CSARGSMNTEAFF
TGCAGCGCTCGCGGCAGCATGAACACTGAAGCTTTCTTT
>TRBJ2-3|TRBV27|TRBD2|once
CASSRSGTPGGSTDTQYF
TGTGCCAGCAGTCGCTCCGGGACCCCCGGGGGGAGCACAGATACGCAGTATTTT
>TRBJ1-1|TRBV27|-|many
CASSSYRDLEAFF
TGTGCCAGCAGTTCCTATCGCGACCTTGAAGCTTTCTTT
>TRBJ2-5|TRBV27|-|-
CASSLGSLETQYF
TGTGCCAGCAGTTTGGGTAGCTTGGAGACCCAGTACTTC
>TRBJ1-4|TRBV14|-|-
CASSFGRELFF
TGTGCCAGCAGCTTTGGACGTGAACTGTTTTTT
>TRBJ2-7|TRBV12-3/TRBV12-4|TRBD2|-
CASSLEGLLTFSYEQYF
TGTGCCAGCAGTTTAGAGGGACTACTTACATTCTCCTACGAGCAGTACTTC
>TRBJ1-2|TRBV5-1|TRBD1|-
CASSSGTGAPNYGYTF
TGCGCCAGCAGCTCCGGGACAGGCGCCCCTAACTATGGCTACACCTTC
>TRBJ1-5|TRBV4-1|-|few
CASSPGVGLNQPQHF
TGCGCCAGCAGCCCGGGGGTGGGGCTCAATCAGCCCCAGCATTTT
>TRBJ1-2|TRBV11-2|-|many
CASSATDWGSNYGYTF
TGTGCCAGCAGCGCAACCGATTGGGGGTCAAACTATGGCTACACCTTC
>TRBJ2-2|TRBV29-1|-|-
CSVVYTNTGELFF
TGCAGCGTTGTCTACACGAACACCGGGGAGCTGTTTTTT
>TRBJ1-5|TRBV2|-|-
CASSENAGQPQHF
TGTGCCAGCAGTGAAAATGCGGGTCAGCCCCAGCATTTT
>TRBJ2-7|TRBV5-1|TRBD1|-
CASSHPGQGYEQYF
TGCGCCAGCAGCCACCCGGGACAGGGCTACGAGCAGTACTTC
>TRBJ1-1|TRBV9|-|few
CASSVEGSTRTEAFF
TGTGCCAGCAGCGTAGAAGGGTCAACTCGCACTGAAGCTTTCTTT
>TRBJ2-7|TRBV20-1|TRBD2|-
CSARDWTSGSLRGEQYF
TGCAGTGCTAGAGATTGGACTAGCGGGAGCCTCCGAGGCGAGCAGTACTTC
>TRBJ1-5|TRBV2|TRBD1|-
CASKRTGDQPQHF
TGTGCCAGCAAGAGGACAGGAGATCAGCCCCAGCATTTT
>TRBJ1-5|TRBV6-1|-|few
CASSHREWSNQPQHF
TGTGCCAGCAGCCACCGAGAGTGGAGCAATCAGCCCCAGCATTTT
>TRBJ2-5|TRBV28|-|many
CASHQTAIGETQYF
TGTGCCAGCCATCAGACGGCTATTGGGGAGACCCAGTACTTC
>TRBJ1-4|TRBV5-1|-|-
CASSLGGSVTNEKLFF
TGCGCCAGCAGCTTGGGAGGGAGTGTAACTAATGAAAAACTGTTTTTT